This T cell receptor (beta chain) was sequenced during a study of T cell responses to AZD1222 COVID-19 vaccine. Study findings and constraints: There were vaccine-associated CD4 TCRs across spike, dominant at 160-218 and 743-854. Donors were mostly white British, more females; clonal diversity possibly underestimated. The breadth and depth of Spike-specific TCRs increased once two AZD1222 doses had been given. It was only after the peak T cell response that any repertoires were sampled.

On this clone itself: Its antigen is unknown.

Assay: immunoSEQ multiplex PCR; the TCRdb copy retains only in-frame clones and omits some. The sample lists 100,000 to 140,000 clones, around 92% seen once, with less than 8% in the top ten. Germline V lookup: CDR1 MNHEY, CDR2 SMNVEV (reference sequence). The CDR3 length is 15 residues. The germline V and J ends were trimmed by 5 bases and 2 bases, with 13 bases remaining between them. The sample consisted of peripheral blood, taken on day 0 of AZD1222 vaccination. This rearrangement joins TRBV27 to TRBJ2-1; perhaps D is TRBD1 or TRBD2 (5 bases each). The source of this sequence is an adult in good health. CDR3 loop: CASSRPGRTYNEQFF. In nucleotides, the CDR3 is TGTGCCAGCAGTCGTCCGGGACGAACCTACAATGAGCAGTTCTTC.